This is a list of T cell receptor beta chains from one sample in a study of blood T cell repertoires in COVID-19. TCRdb keeps only in-frame clones here, not all; method: immunoSEQ multiplex PCR. The data contain 130,000 or so clones, approximately 87% of them singletons. Specimen: peripheral blood. Receptor source: a woman aged 45-59 years with acute or convalescent COVID-19. CDR3s include the opening cysteine and the closing phenylalanine or tryptophan. D genes are given only for firm matches.

TRBV20-1	TRBJ2-5	11	-	CSANREETQYF
TRBV5-4	TRBJ1-2	16	TRBD1	CASTERPGQSYYGYTF
TRBV11-1	TRBJ2-1	12	-	CASTLLGGDQFF
TRBV19	TRBJ1-4	14	-	CASTGALEGEKLFF
TRBV18	TRBJ1-4	12	-	CASSRRGEKLFF
TRBV12-5	TRBJ1-5	13	-	CATRGGESQPQHF
TRBV30	TRBJ1-1	13	-	CAWAQGVDTEAFF
TRBV19	TRBJ1-2	15	TRBD1	CASGGTGDLNYGYTF
TRBV6-6	TRBJ2-1	15	TRBD2	CASRISGSSYNEQFF
TRBV5-1	TRBJ2-1	16	TRBD2	CASSLALAGAYNEQFF
TRBV11-3	TRBJ2-5	15	-	CASSLVSAYQETQYF
TRBV27	TRBJ2-1	15	TRBD1	CASSLTGGRDNEQFF
TRBV7-6	TRBJ2-1	15	TRBD2	CASSLEGGTYNEQFF
TRBV5-1	TRBJ2-1	15	TRBD2	CASSIMLAGDGEQFF
TRBV20-1	TRBJ2-3	13	-	CSASPVGTDTQYF
TRBV7-6	TRBJ2-5	15	TRBD1	CASSLARDRVQTQYF
TRBV4-3	TRBJ2-1	15	-	CASSQEPTGYNEQFF
TRBV19	TRBJ1-3	17	TRBD1	CASSIAAGQGQGNTIYF
TRBV10-3	TRBJ1-1	13	TRBD1	CAINWDREAEAFF
TRBV7-2	TRBJ2-4	15	TRBD2	CASSWGSGGAPIQYF
TRBV19	TRBJ1-1	14	-	CASMARSMNTEAFF
TRBV7-9	TRBJ1-2	15	-	CASSLTDTPNYGYTF
TRBV30	TRBJ1-2	12	-	CALTGKQYGYTF
TRBV30	TRBJ2-3	12	TRBD2	CAWTAGADTQYF
TRBV6-5	TRBJ2-5	15	TRBD2	CASSYSLADVMTQYF
TRBV5-1	TRBJ2-1	15	TRBD2	CASSFMAGGGNEQFF
TRBV9	TRBJ1-2	13	-	CASSSRILYGYTF
TRBV2	TRBJ1-2	14	-	CASSEDRATYGYTF
TRBV5-1	TRBJ2-3	16	-	CASSSRWDTLTDTQYF
TRBV5-8	TRBJ2-3	15	TRBD2	CASSLLLAGTDTQYF
TRBV7-2	TRBJ1-1	15	TRBD1	CASSFPTGPGTEAFF
TRBV6-5	TRBJ1-2	13	TRBD1	CASRRQGDGGYTF
TRBV20-1	TRBJ2-6	16	-	CSASNSVNSGANVLTF
TRBV15	TRBJ2-7	14	-	CATSRDRGIYEQYF
TRBV29-1	TRBJ2-3	16	TRBD2	CSVGLAGGPPSDTQYF
TRBV11-3	TRBJ2-7	15	-	CASSLGAGPSYEQYF
TRBV5-6	TRBJ2-1	15	TRBD2	CASSGRLAGVAEQFF